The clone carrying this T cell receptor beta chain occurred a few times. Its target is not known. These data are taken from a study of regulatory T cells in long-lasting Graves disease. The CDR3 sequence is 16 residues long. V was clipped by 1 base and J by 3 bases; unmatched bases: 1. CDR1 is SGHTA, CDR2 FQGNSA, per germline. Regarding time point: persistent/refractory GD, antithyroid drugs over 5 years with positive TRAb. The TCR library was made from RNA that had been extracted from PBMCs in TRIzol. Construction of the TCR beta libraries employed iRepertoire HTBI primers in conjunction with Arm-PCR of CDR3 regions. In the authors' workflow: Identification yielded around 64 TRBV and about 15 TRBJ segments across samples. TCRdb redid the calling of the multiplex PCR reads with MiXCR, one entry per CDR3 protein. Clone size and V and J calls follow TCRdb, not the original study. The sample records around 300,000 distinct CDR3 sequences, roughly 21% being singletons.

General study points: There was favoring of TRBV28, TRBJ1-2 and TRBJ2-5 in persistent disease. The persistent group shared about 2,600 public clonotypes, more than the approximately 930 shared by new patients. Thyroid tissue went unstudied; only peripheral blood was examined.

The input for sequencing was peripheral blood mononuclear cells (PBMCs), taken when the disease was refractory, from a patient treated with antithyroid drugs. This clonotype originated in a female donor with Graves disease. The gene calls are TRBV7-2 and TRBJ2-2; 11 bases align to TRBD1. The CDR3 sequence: CASSLGDRGYTGELFF. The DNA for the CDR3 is TGTGCCAGCAGCTTAGGGGACAGGGGGTACACCGGGGAGCTGTTTTTT.